These T cell receptor beta chains were read from a single sample in a study of T-cell reconstitution after alpha-beta-depleted transplantation in children. MiXCR, applied by TCRdb to the PCR reads, yields one record per CDR3 protein. The sample includes under 750,000 distinct CDR3 sequences, 20% to 25% of them seen just once. The source material was PBMCs, mostly from graft donor cells, sampled 360 days after TCRalphabeta/CD19-depleted stem cell transplant. These receptors were obtained from a boy less than two years old who had a stem cell transplant for acute myeloid leukemia, so the T cells may come from the graft donor. Each CDR3 is given with its conserved first and last residue. A D gene is named only where the DNA matches it firmly. Size tells how often a clone was seen (once, few, many) or the class of an expanded clone, and some rows leave it out.

v_gene: TRBV12-3/TRBV12-4
j_gene: TRBJ2-2
d_gene: TRBD2
abundance: few
CDR3nt: TGTGCCAGCAGTTTAGGCGGGGGGGCATCCGGGGAGCTGTTTTTT
CDR3aa: CASSLGGGASGELFF

v_gene: TRBV19
j_gene: TRBJ1-5
d_gene: .
abundance: .
CDR3nt: TGTGCCAGTAGTATATTTCAGGTTAGCTTGGATCAGCCCCAGCATTTT
CDR3aa: CASSIFQVSLDQPQHF

v_gene: TRBV12-3/TRBV12-4
j_gene: TRBJ1-5
d_gene: .
abundance: .
CDR3nt: TGTGCCAGCAGCCTGACAGAGGGGTTAGCCCAGCATTTT
CDR3aa: CASSLTEGLAQHF

v_gene: TRBV29-1
j_gene: TRBJ1-1
d_gene: .
abundance: many
CDR3nt: TGCAGCGTTGAAGACGGGGAATTAGAAGCTTTCTTT
CDR3aa: CSVEDGELEAFF

v_gene: TRBV20-1
j_gene: TRBJ2-3
d_gene: .
abundance: many
CDR3nt: TGCAGTGCTAGCGGTACTAGCACAGATACGCAGTATTTT
CDR3aa: CSASGTSTDTQYF

v_gene: TRBV3-1
j_gene: TRBJ2-1
d_gene: .
abundance: many
CDR3nt: TGTGCCAGCAGCCAAGGACGTTTGCTGAGCGACAATGAGCAGTTCTTC
CDR3aa: CASSQGRLLSDNEQFF

v_gene: TRBV6-2/TRBV6-3
j_gene: TRBJ2-5
d_gene: TRBD1
abundance: .
CDR3nt: TGTGCCAGCTACCGGGACAGAGAAGAGACCCAGTACTTC
CDR3aa: CASYRDREETQYF

v_gene: TRBV20-1
j_gene: TRBJ2-1
d_gene: .
abundance: few
CDR3nt: TGCAGTGCTATCAGGGGTTGGGGAAACAATGAGCAGTTCTTC
CDR3aa: CSAIRGWGNNEQFF

v_gene: TRBV12-3/TRBV12-4
j_gene: TRBJ2-5
d_gene: .
abundance: .
CDR3nt: TGTGCCAGCAGTTGGGCCGACCAAGAGACCCAGTACTTC
CDR3aa: CASSWADQETQYF

v_gene: TRBV6-1
j_gene: TRBJ2-3
d_gene: .
abundance: .
CDR3nt: TGTGCCAGCAGTGAAGCGGACAATACGCAGTATTTT
CDR3aa: CASSEADNTQYF

v_gene: TRBV12-3/TRBV12-4
j_gene: TRBJ2-1
d_gene: TRBD2
abundance: many
CDR3nt: TGTGCCAGCAGGGCCGGGACTAGCGTTAATGAGCAGTTCTTC
CDR3aa: CASRAGTSVNEQFF

v_gene: TRBV7-2
j_gene: TRBJ1-5
d_gene: .
abundance: .
CDR3nt: TGTGCCAGCAGCCCCCACAGGAACAAGGGGCCCCAGCATTTT
CDR3aa: CASSPHRNKGPQHF

v_gene: TRBV5-1
j_gene: TRBJ2-7
d_gene: TRBD2
abundance: many
CDR3nt: TGCGCCAGCAGCTTGCCCGATGCCGGGACTAGCGGGGGCTTCTCCTACGAGCAGTACTTC
CDR3aa: CASSLPDAGTSGGFSYEQYF

v_gene: TRBV7-2
j_gene: TRBJ1-3
d_gene: .
abundance: .
CDR3nt: TGTGCCAGCAGCTTGAAACAGGTCTCTGGAAACACCATATATTTT
CDR3aa: CASSLKQVSGNTIYF

v_gene: TRBV20-1
j_gene: TRBJ2-7
d_gene: .
abundance: many
CDR3nt: TGCAGTGCTAGGCCTGGGCACGAGCAGTACTTC
CDR3aa: CSARPGHEQYF

v_gene: TRBV27
j_gene: TRBJ2-7
d_gene: .
abundance: few
CDR3nt: TGTGCCAGCAGTTTATCGAATAGCGGTTCCTACGAGCAGTACTTC
CDR3aa: CASSLSNSGSYEQYF

v_gene: TRBV20-1
j_gene: TRBJ1-5
d_gene: .
abundance: few
CDR3nt: TGCAGTGCTAGAGATAATGCAGGGCTGCAGCCCCAGCATTTT
CDR3aa: CSARDNAGLQPQHF

v_gene: TRBV7-6
j_gene: TRBJ2-7
d_gene: .
abundance: many
CDR3nt: TGTGCCAGCAAAGGGGCCTCCTACGAGCAGTACTTC
CDR3aa: CASKGASYEQYF

v_gene: TRBV6-5
j_gene: TRBJ2-6
d_gene: .
abundance: few
CDR3nt: TGTGCCAGCAGTTACGGGTCGTTCTCTGGGGCCAACGTCCTGACTTTC
CDR3aa: CASSYGSFSGANVLTF

v_gene: TRBV20-1
j_gene: TRBJ1-6
d_gene: TRBD1
abundance: .
CDR3nt: TGCAGTGCTAGAGGAGGACAGGGTTTCCCCCTCCACTTT
CDR3aa: CSARGGQGFPLHF

v_gene: TRBV28
j_gene: TRBJ2-5
d_gene: .
abundance: many
CDR3nt: TGTGCCAGCAGTTTATTGCGGGGTACGGTGGAAGAGACCCAGTACTTC
CDR3aa: CASSLLRGTVEETQYF

v_gene: TRBV4-3
j_gene: TRBJ1-1
d_gene: .
abundance: few
CDR3nt: TGCGCCAGCGCCACGACTCGAGTCACTGAAGCTTTCTTT
CDR3aa: CASATTRVTEAFF

v_gene: TRBV5-5
j_gene: TRBJ2-7
d_gene: .
abundance: many
CDR3nt: TGTGCCAGCAGCCGTAGTGGGGTGATCTACGAGCAGTACTTC
CDR3aa: CASSRSGVIYEQYF

v_gene: TRBV7-9
j_gene: TRBJ1-2
d_gene: .
abundance: .
CDR3nt: TGTGCCAGCAGCTTAGCCCCGGGACCTCTTTATGGCTACACCTTC
CDR3aa: CASSLAPGPLYGYTF

v_gene: TRBV6-5
j_gene: TRBJ2-1
d_gene: .
abundance: many
CDR3nt: TGTGCCAGCAGTTACTCGAGTGTGACGTACAATGAGCAGTTCTTC
CDR3aa: CASSYSSVTYNEQFF

v_gene: TRBV6-5
j_gene: TRBJ1-1
d_gene: TRBD1
abundance: .
CDR3nt: TGTGCCAGCAGTTACGGGGCAGGGGGAAGTGGGACTGAAGCTTTCTTT
CDR3aa: CASSYGAGGSGTEAFF

v_gene: TRBV29-1
j_gene: TRBJ1-2
d_gene: .
abundance: few
CDR3nt: TGCAGCGTTGATCGGGGTACAGGGTCTGGCTACACCTTC
CDR3aa: CSVDRGTGSGYTF

v_gene: TRBV5-1
j_gene: TRBJ2-7
d_gene: .
abundance: many
CDR3nt: TGCGCCAGCAGCTTAACCAGGACCTACGAGCAGTACTTC
CDR3aa: CASSLTRTYEQYF

v_gene: TRBV7-2
j_gene: TRBJ2-3
d_gene: .
abundance: .
CDR3nt: TGTGCCAGCAGCCTAAGTCTGGCTAGCACAGATACGCAGTATTTT
CDR3aa: CASSLSLASTDTQYF

v_gene: TRBV5-6
j_gene: TRBJ2-4
d_gene: .
abundance: once
CDR3nt: TGTGCCAGCAGCTTGGGTAACGCAAACATTCAGTACTTC
CDR3aa: CASSLGNANIQYF

v_gene: TRBV12-3/TRBV12-4
j_gene: TRBJ2-1
d_gene: TRBD2
abundance: .
CDR3nt: TGTGCCAGCAGTATGGGGGTCCGGACTAGCGTATTGAATGAGCAGTTCTTC
CDR3aa: CASSMGVRTSVLNEQFF

v_gene: TRBV18
j_gene: TRBJ2-3
d_gene: .
abundance: many
CDR3nt: TGTGCCAGCTCACGACTCCCCACAGATACGCAGTATTTT
CDR3aa: CASSRLPTDTQYF

v_gene: TRBV20-1
j_gene: TRBJ2-5
d_gene: .
abundance: many
CDR3nt: TGCAGTGCTTCACAGGGCCGGGAGACCCAGTACTTC
CDR3aa: CSASQGRETQYF

v_gene: TRBV9
j_gene: TRBJ2-7
d_gene: TRBD2
abundance: .
CDR3nt: TGTGCCAGCAGCCTTTCTAGCGGGTCCTACGAGCAGTACTTC
CDR3aa: CASSLSSGSYEQYF

v_gene: TRBV4-1
j_gene: TRBJ2-1
d_gene: .
abundance: many
CDR3nt: TGCGCCAGCAGCCAAGGGGGACCTCGGGAGCAGTTCTTC
CDR3aa: CASSQGGPREQFF

v_gene: TRBV25-1
j_gene: TRBJ2-7
d_gene: .
abundance: .
CDR3nt: TGTGCCAGCAGTGAATATTTTCAGGGATACGAGCAGTACTTC
CDR3aa: CASSEYFQGYEQYF

v_gene: TRBV24-1
j_gene: TRBJ2-3
d_gene: .
abundance: many
CDR3nt: TGTGCCACCAGTGCATCGGATACGCAGTATTTT
CDR3aa: CATSASDTQYF

v_gene: TRBV5-1
j_gene: TRBJ1-5
d_gene: TRBD1
abundance: many
CDR3nt: TGCGCCAGCAGCCCTACAGGGGGAAAACGTTCTTGTAGCAATCAGCCCCAGCATTTT
CDR3aa: CASSPTGGKRSCSNQPQHF

v_gene: TRBV29-1
j_gene: TRBJ2-3
d_gene: .
abundance: many
CDR3nt: TGCAGCGTTCAGAGGGGAGGACTACGATTCACAGATACGCAGTATTTT
CDR3aa: CSVQRGGLRFTDTQYF

v_gene: TRBV12-3/TRBV12-4
j_gene: TRBJ2-6
d_gene: .
abundance: few
CDR3nt: TGTGCCAGCAGTCTTACAGGACGGCTCTCTGGGGCCAACGTCCTGACTTTC
CDR3aa: CASSLTGRLSGANVLTF

v_gene: TRBV7-2
j_gene: TRBJ2-1
d_gene: .
abundance: many
CDR3nt: TGTGCCAGCAGCTTACTGGGGGCCGGATACAATGAGCAGTTCTTC
CDR3aa: CASSLLGAGYNEQFF

v_gene: TRBV13
j_gene: TRBJ2-6
d_gene: .
abundance: .
CDR3nt: TGTGCCAGCAGCGCTCCTGGGGCCAACGTCCTGACTTTC
CDR3aa: CASSAPGANVLTF

v_gene: TRBV12-3/TRBV12-4
j_gene: TRBJ2-1
d_gene: .
abundance: .
CDR3nt: TGTGCCAGCAGTTCTGGGCCCCGCTGGAAGTTCTTC
CDR3aa: CASSSGPRWKFF

v_gene: TRBV5-5
j_gene: TRBJ2-7
d_gene: TRBD1
abundance: few
CDR3nt: TGTGCCAGCAGCTTGGTCCAGGGACAGATAGACTACGAGCAGTACTTC
CDR3aa: CASSLVQGQIDYEQYF

v_gene: TRBV7-9
j_gene: TRBJ2-7
d_gene: .
abundance: .
CDR3nt: TGTGCCAGCAGCTTAGGGGGACACCGACAGTACTTC
CDR3aa: CASSLGGHRQYF

v_gene: TRBV6-5
j_gene: TRBJ1-1
d_gene: TRBD1
abundance: few
CDR3nt: TGTGCCAGCTCTTACCTGGCGGGACAGAAAGCTTTCTTT
CDR3aa: CASSYLAGQKAFF

v_gene: TRBV20-1
j_gene: TRBJ2-3
d_gene: .
abundance: .
CDR3nt: TGCAGTGCTAGAGATTTCAGGGCGCTAAGGACAGATACGCAGTATTTT
CDR3aa: CSARDFRALRTDTQYF

v_gene: TRBV11-1
j_gene: TRBJ2-1
d_gene: TRBD2
abundance: many
CDR3nt: TGTGCCAGCAGCCCACCGCCGGGACTAGCGGGGGGTACTTCCTACAATGAGCAGTTCTTC
CDR3aa: CASSPPPGLAGGTSYNEQFF

v_gene: TRBV11-2
j_gene: TRBJ2-7
d_gene: .
abundance: many
CDR3nt: TGTGCCAGCAGCTCCTCCCACCAAATCCGCTCCTACGAGCAGTACTTC
CDR3aa: CASSSSHQIRSYEQYF

v_gene: TRBV29-1
j_gene: TRBJ1-4
d_gene: TRBD1
abundance: few
CDR3nt: TGCAGCGTCAAACAGGGGGCGGGTGAAAAACTGTTTTTT
CDR3aa: CSVKQGAGEKLFF